By sample fraction, the clone carrying this T cell receptor beta chain is medium-sized. What it binds is unknown. CDR1 and CDR2 (germline): LNHNV, YYDKDF (reference sequence). V lost 2 bases to trimming and J lost 8 bases, with 13 bases between them. This CDR3 comprises 14 residues. The data originate from a study of prognosis after radiotherapy for stage I lung cancer. Overall study context: The authors enrolled stage I non-small cell lung cancer patients between April 2018 and 2019. Across the cohort, concurrent therapy accompanying stereotactic body radiotherapy was administered to no patient.

Whole-study results and caveats: The study found lower Shannon entropy after stereotactic body radiation therapy in patients who developed distant metastases.

With two-round multiplex PCR, TCR beta CDR3 sequences were amplified from genomic DNA. The first round of PCR was done with primers that matched each TRBV and TRBJ gene. Each CDR3 protein gets one entry after TCRdb re-called the multiplex PCR reads with MiXCR. The sample carries under 20,000 distinct CDR3 sequences, 44% recorded once. The chain uses TRBV15 and TRBJ2-1; D uncertain. The receptor was derived from a donor over 45 with non-small cell lung cancer. This material consisted of PBMCs, taken before or after stereotactic body radiation therapy (not recorded which). The CDR3 coding sequence is TGTGCCACCAGCAGAAGTAAAGGGATCGATGAGCAGTTCTTC. Encoded protein: CATSRSKGIDEQFF.